The 5 T cell receptor beta chains below come from one sample, sequenced in a study of a mutant IDH1 vaccine in newly diagnosed glioma. Time point specified: week 5, during vaccination. A 20-mer mutant IDH1 peptide at 300 ug was injected subcutaneously with topical imiquimod. No antigens are known for them. Generated by immunoSEQ multiplex PCR, the TCRdb table keeps only in-frame clones and is missing some. The sample includes roughly 50,000 clones, approximately 80% of them seen just once. Sequences were derived from PBMCs, sampled from a glioma patient whose treatment included an IDH1 peptide vaccine. The receptor source for this set is a woman aged 18-29 years with glioma. Some clones in this sample may be carry-over from other donors' samples.

V and J are TRBV13 and TRBJ2-2; 12 bases match TRBD2. The germline gives CDR1 PRHDT, CDR2 FYEKMQ (reference sequence). The CDR3 contains 17 residues. V shed 5 bases and J 5 bases; nucleotides not matched to a gene: 9. CDR3 DNA sequence: TGTGCCAGCAGCCCCCCTAGCGGGGGGGCAGAGACCGGGGAGCTGTTTTTT. This encodes CASSPPSGGAETGELFF.

The chain is built from TRBV6-1 and TRBJ1-6; 8 bases are a match to TRBD1. V gave up 7 bases and J gave up 6 bases; unmatched junction bases: 8. The CDR3 runs 15 residues. Germline assignment: CDR1 MNHNS and CDR2 SASEGT. CDR3 DNA sequence: TGTGCCAGCATCCTAAAGGACAGGGTTAATTCACCCCTCCACTTT. This gives the protein CASILKDRVNSPLHF.

The CDR3 DNA reads as TGTGCCAGCAGTGCGACTAGCGGCTACAATGAGCAGTTCTTC. Translation gives CASSATSGYNEQFF. V is TRBV9 and J is TRBJ2-1; TRBD2 matches at 9 bases. The CDR3 contains 14 residues. V shed 5 bases, J shed 3 bases, and the junction held 3 bases outside the gene matches. Per the germline V gene, CDR1 is SGDLS and CDR2 is YYNGEE.

The chain couples TRBV5-5 to TRBJ2-2, with a weak D call TRBD2 (7 bases). Germline V gene sequence: CDR1 SGHKS, CDR2 YYEKEE (reference sequence). V lost 2 bases, J lost 4 bases, and 12 bases lay in between. CDR3 length: 15 residues. The CDR3 spells CASSFKGGGTGELFF. The DNA of the CDR3 is TGTGCCAGCAGCTTCAAAGGGGGGGGCACCGGGGAGCTGTTTTTT.

The chain carries TRBV27 and TRBJ2-3, with D maybe TRBD1 (5 bases). This CDR3 region has 14 residues. The germline V gene has CDR1 MNHEY and CDR2 SMNVEV (reference sequence). Trimming removed 2 bases from V and 0 bases from J, with 6 bases in between. The CDR3 DNA reads TGTGCCAGCAGTTTAGGGGCCAGCACAGATACGCAGTATTTT. Translation gives CASSLGASTDTQYF.